Given below is one TCR beta chain in context. Source study methods: Amplification with reference gene primers provided the estimates of nucleated cell counts. The table came from immunoSEQ multiplex PCR; TCRdb's copy has only in-frame clones and leaves some out. The V and J calls and the clone size are those of that table, but D and trimming were determined from the DNA. The sample shows about 170,000 clones, over 75% of them seen only once. The entry originates in a study of blood T cell repertoires in COVID-19. Turning to the study itself: Samples taken during acute and convalescent COVID-19 were collected in the United States, Italy and Spain. From T cells, B-cell-depleted T cells, or PBMCs came the material, which was cDNA or gDNA.

The CDR3 totals 15 residues. Germline CDR1 reads SGHVS; CDR2 reads FNYEAQ. Trimming at V came to 5 bases and at J to 2 bases, leaving 5 bases not matched to a gene. The clonotype originates from a man aged 70 or older with acute or convalescent COVID-19. This rearrangement joins TRBV7-6 to TRBJ2-5, with 10 bases lining up with TRBD2. Sequenced material: peripheral blood. The CDR3 coding sequence is TGTGCCAGCAGCGAGACTAGCGGGCTTCAAGAGACCCAGTACTTC. This encodes CASSETSGLQETQYF.